The 14 T cell receptor beta chains below come from one sample, sequenced in a study of blood T cells in healthy people across ages. PCR was performed a second time for 7 to 11 cycles using a sample-barcoded 5' primer and a J-beta primer mix. TCRdb passed the 5' RACE reads through MiXCR, listing each CDR3 protein once. This table has roughly 680,000 distinct CDR3 sequences, more than 20% appearing once. The material sequenced was blood. Receptors were obtained from a man between 65 and 80 years old in good health.

This clonotype was observed many times. This chain links TRBV7-9 with TRBJ2-5; perhaps TRBD1 as D (5 bases). CDR1 is SEHNR and CDR2 is FQNEAQ in the germline V gene (reference sequence). CDR3 length: 14 residues. The V gene lost 2 bases and the J gene lost 3 bases, with 10 bases spanning the gap. The CDR3 region has the DNA TGTGCCAGCAGCTTAACGGCAGGGAAAGAGACCCAGTACTTC. Its translation: CASSLTAGKETQYF.

V usage is TRBV7-6 and J usage is TRBJ2-7; a possible D gene is TRBD2 (5 bases). V gave up 5 bases and J gave up 0 bases, with 14 bases separating them. The CDR3 is 15 residues long. The V gene's germline CDR1 is SGHVS and CDR2 FNYEAQ. The DNA for the CDR3 is TGTGCCAGCAGCCCGCGGGTAGGGAGCTCCTACGAGCAGTACTTC. Amino acids: CASSPRVGSSYEQYF.

This chain joins TRBV29-1 and TRBJ2-5; D gene ambiguous. The closer fit of TRBJ2-1 to the DNA end suggests the J call may be wrong. Looked up from germline, CDR1 is SQVTM and CDR2 is ANQGSEA. The CDR3 has 12 residues. CDR3 in DNA: TGCAGCCATGACCTCGTTGGGGATGAGCAGTTCTTC. As protein: CSHDLVGDEQFF.

The V call is TRBV5-4, the J call TRBJ2-2; D gene ambiguous. The ends were cut back, 0 bases at V and 2 bases at J, with 5 bases in the middle. Germline V gene lookup returns CDR1 SGHNT and CDR2 YYREEE (reference sequence). This CDR3 comprises 14 residues. DNA for the CDR3: TGTGCCAGCAGCTTGGAGACCAACACCGGGGAGCTGTTTTTT. Protein sequence: CASSLETNTGELFF. Drawing the rest from reference TRBV5-4 and TRBJ2-2, the complete variable domain is ETGVTQSPTHLIKTRGQQVTLRCSSQSGHNTVSWYQQALGQGPQFIFQYYREEENGRGNFPPRFSGLQFPNYSSELNVNALELDDSALYLCASSLETNTGELFFGEGSRLTVL.

The table lists this clonotype with a few counts. No conserved phenylalanine or tryptophan is present at the end of the CDR3, so a read error is the likely explanation. The chain carries TRBV4-3 and TRBJ1-2, with a possible D match to TRBD1 (5 bases). Germline CDR1 reads LGHNA; CDR2 reads YSLEER. The CDR3 consists of 15 residues. With 2 bases removed from V and 0 bases from J, the gap between germline ends came to 10 bases. The CDR3 loop is CASSQTMTANYGYTL. The CDR3 DNA is TGCGCCAGCAGCCAAACCATGACAGCTAACTATGGCTACACCCTC.

Only a few counts were recorded for this clonotype. This sequence joins TRBV6-5 and TRBJ1-2; D might be TRBD1 (5 bases). Germline V lookup: CDR1 MNHEY, CDR2 SVGAGI. The CDR3 totals 15 residues. Between the trimmed V and J ends, which lost 6 bases and 2 bases, there was a span of 16 bases. CDR3: CASSPSGLSNYGYTF. In nucleotides, the CDR3 is TGTGCCAGCAGCCCCTCGGGACTTTCGAACTATGGCTACACCTTC.

This clonotype was recorded a few times. The V and J genes are TRBV27 and TRBJ2-4; 7 bases fit TRBD1. The V gene's germline CDR1 is MNHEY and CDR2 SMNVEV (reference sequence). V lost 5 bases to trimming and J lost 1 base; unmatched junction nucleotides: 8. The CDR3 has 16 amino acids. This chain's CDR3 is CASSIRQGRAKNIQYF. The CDR3 nucleotides are TGTGCCAGCAGTATAAGACAGGGTAGGGCCAAAAACATTCAGTACTTC.

This clonotype has a count of ten or more. The chain couples TRBV10-3 to TRBJ1-4; D gene ambiguous. V was pared by 5 bases and J by 8 bases, with 15 bases between. The CDR3 consists of 14 residues. In germline, CDR1 is ENHRY, CDR2 SYGVKD. This CDR3 reads CAISSDSSREKLFF. CDR3 nucleotide sequence: TGTGCCATCAGTTCGGATTCCTCCAGAGAAAAACTGTTTTTT.

This clonotype has a handful of counts. The chain has TRBV18 and TRBJ2-2, with 9 bases aligning to TRBD1. There are 15 residues in the CDR3. Trimming removed 2 bases from V and 3 bases from J; junction bases left unmatched: 1. Germline lookup yields CDR1 KGHSH and CDR2 LQKENI. The CDR3 region has the DNA TGTGCCAGCTCACCAGGACAGGGGTACACCGGGGAGCTGTTTTTT. Its translation is CASSPGQGYTGELFF. The variable domain in full, completed from reference TRBV18 and TRBJ2-2, reads NAGVMQNPRHLVRRRGQEARLRCSPMKGHSHVYWYRQLPEEGLKFMVYLQKENIIDESGMPKERFSAEFPKEGPSILRIQQVVRGDSAAYFCASSPGQGYTGELFFGEGSRLTVL.

This clonotype was found a few times. The V and J genes are TRBV7-2 and TRBJ2-7, with D possibly being TRBD2 (6 bases). CDR3 length: 17 amino acids. The germline CDR1 and CDR2 sequences are SGHTA and FQGNSA. Trimming left V 2 bases short and J 3 bases short, with 20 bases between. The CDR3 here is CASSLTVPRDSNYEQYF. CDR3 DNA sequence: TGTGCCAGCAGCTTAACCGTTCCTCGGGACTCGAACTACGAGCAGTACTTC. Variable domain in full (rest from reference TRBV7-2 and TRBJ2-7): GAGVSQSPSNKVTEKGKDVELRCDPISGHTALYWYRQSLGQGLEFLIYFQGNSAPDKSGLPSDRFSAERTGGSVSTLTIQRTQQEDSAVYLCASSLTVPRDSNYEQYFGPGTRLTVT.

This clonotype was found a few times. The rearrangement uses TRBV27 and TRBJ2-5; 9 bases line up with TRBD2. Germline CDR1 is MNHEY and CDR2 is SMNVEV (reference sequence). The CDR3 totals 14 residues. V was clipped by 5 bases and J by 7 bases; unmatched bases: 8. The CDR3 reads CASSPLAGSVTQYF. CDR3 sequence (DNA): TGTGCCAGCAGTCCTCTAGCGGGAAGTGTGACCCAGTACTTC.

V usage is TRBV6-5 and J usage is TRBJ1-2; D may be TRBD1 (6 bases). Trimming cost V 4 bases and J 6 bases, with 15 bases left between them. Germline CDR1 is MNHEY and CDR2 is SVGAGI. This CDR3 has 14 amino acids. The CDR3 DNA reads TGTGCCAGCAGTTTGGGCAGGGGAGGCGATGGCTACACCTTC. It encodes CASSLGRGGDGYTF.

The chain recombines TRBV4-2 with TRBJ2-7; 7 bases match TRBD1. The CDR3 runs 15 residues. CDR1 is LGHNA, CDR2 YNFKEQ, per germline. V was clipped by 0 bases and J by 3 bases; unmatched bases: 5. In DNA form, the CDR3 reads TGTGCCAGCAGCCAAGAAAGGACAGGTCTCTACGAGCAGTACTTC. Residues: CASSQERTGLYEQYF.

J is TRBJ2-1 and V is TRBV24-1; D gene unclear. Trimming removed 0 bases from V and 2 bases from J, with 16 bases in between. CDR1 is KGHDR, CDR2 SFDVKD, per germline. The CDR3 is 18 residues long. CDR3 residues: CATSDLPQAKSAYNEQFF. Here the CDR3 DNA reads TGTGCCACCAGTGATTTGCCCCAAGCTAAGTCAGCCTACAATGAGCAGTTCTTC.